This TCR beta chain was retrieved from a study of T cell changes during pregnancy in multiple sclerosis. Germline CDR1 and CDR2: SGHVS and FNYEAQ. V was clipped by 1 base and J by 5 bases; unmatched bases: 8. The CDR3 loop spans 17 amino acids. TCRdb keeps only in-frame clones here, not all; method: immunoSEQ multiplex PCR. The sample lists fewer than 30,000 clones, about 92% occurring once. The rearrangement joins TRBV7-6 to TRBJ2-5; 12 bases align to TRBD2. The sequences come from CD8+ T cells from peripheral blood mononuclear cells, collected before pregnancy. The receptor was isolated from a female donor with multiple sclerosis, enrolled in a pregnancy study. DNA of the CDR3: TGTGCCAGCAGCTTAGGTCCGGGACTAGCGGGTTGGGAGACCCAGTACTTC. Its translation is CASSLGPGLAGWETQYF. The full variable domain, rest sourced from reference TRBV7-6 and TRBJ2-5, is GAGVSQSPRYKVTKRGQDVALRCDPISGHVSLYWYRQALGQGPEFLTYFNYEAQQDKSGLPNDRFSAERPEGSISTLTIQRTEQRDSAMYRCASSLGPGLAGWETQYFGPGTRLLVL.